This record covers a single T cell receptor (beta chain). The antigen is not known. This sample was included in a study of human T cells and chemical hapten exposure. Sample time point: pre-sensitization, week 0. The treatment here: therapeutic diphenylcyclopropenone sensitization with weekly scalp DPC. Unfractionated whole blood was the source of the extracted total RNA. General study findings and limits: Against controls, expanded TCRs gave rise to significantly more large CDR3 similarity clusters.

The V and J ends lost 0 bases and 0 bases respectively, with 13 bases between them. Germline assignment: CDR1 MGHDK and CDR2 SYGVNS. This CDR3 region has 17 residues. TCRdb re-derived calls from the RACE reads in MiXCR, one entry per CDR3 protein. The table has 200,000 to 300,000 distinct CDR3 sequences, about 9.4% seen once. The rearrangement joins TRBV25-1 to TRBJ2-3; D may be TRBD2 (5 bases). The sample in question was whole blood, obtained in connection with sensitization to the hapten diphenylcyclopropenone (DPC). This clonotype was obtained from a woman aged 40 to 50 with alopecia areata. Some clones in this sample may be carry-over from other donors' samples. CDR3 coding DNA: TGTGCCAGCAGTGAATATGAGGGCAGAGCTAGCACAGATACGCAGTATTTT. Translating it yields CASSEYEGRASTDTQYF.